The 31 T cell receptor beta chains presented below share a single source sample, sequenced in a study of T cell responses to AZD1222 COVID-19 vaccine. Produced via immunoSEQ multiplex PCR; TCRdb's table is partial and in-frame only. This table holds about 94,000 clones, less than 85% found once. The sequencing used peripheral blood, collected 28 days after the second AZD1222 dose. These receptors were obtained from an adult who received the AZD1222 COVID-19 vaccine.

The J gene is TRBJ2-1, the V gene TRBV5-4; D is undetermined. Germline V gene lookup returns CDR1 SGHNT and CDR2 YYREEE (reference sequence). Trimming stripped 4 bases from V and 4 bases from J, with 18 bases between. The CDR3 spans 16 residues. The CDR3 sequence: CASSRTTGPQYNEQFF. CDR3 DNA: TGTGCCAGCAGCCGTACTACCGGGCCCCAATACAATGAGCAGTTCTTC.

This chain joins TRBV5-1 and TRBJ2-1, with unresolved D. From germline, CDR1 is SGHRS and CDR2 YFSETQ. The V end lost 4 bases, the J end lost 7 bases, and 18 bases lay between the germline ends. The CDR3 length is 15 residues. CDR3 region: CASSVPDSVWNEQFF. The CDR3 DNA follows: TGCGCCAGCAGCGTCCCCGACTCTGTGTGGAATGAGCAGTTCTTC. The variable domain in full, with the rest retrieved from reference TRBV5-1 and TRBJ2-1, is KAGVTQTPRYLIKTRGQQVTLSCSPISGHRSVSWYQQTPGQGLQFLFEYFSETQRNKGNFPGRFSGRQFSNSRSEMNVSTLELGDSALYLCASSVPDSVWNEQFFGPGTRLTVL.

The V call is TRBV28, the J call TRBJ1-1; D remains unclear. V was pared by 1 base and J by 1 base, with 7 bases between. CDR1 is MDHEN and CDR2 is SYDVKM in the germline V gene. This CDR3 is 14 amino acids long. CDR3 sequence: CASSLSLQNTEAFF. The CDR3 DNA is TGTGCCAGCAGTTTATCCTTACAGAACACTGAAGCTTTCTTT. Full variable domain (missing parts from reference TRBV28 and TRBJ1-1): DVKVTQSSRYLVKRTGEKVFLECVQDMDHENMFWYRQDPGLGLRLIYFSYDVKMKEKGDIPEGYSVSREKKERFSLILESASTNQTSMYLCASSLSLQNTEAFFGQGTRLTVV.

The chain joins TRBV30 to TRBJ2-7; a possible D gene is TRBD1 (6 bases). CDR1 is GTSNPN, CDR2 SVGIG, per germline (reference sequence). The CDR3 sequence is 12 residues long. Trimming stripped 2 bases from V and 5 bases from J, with 10 bases between. The chain's CDR3 is CAWSRGGHEQYF. The CDR3, as DNA: TGTGCCTGGAGTCGTGGGGGCCACGAGCAGTACTTC.

The chain uses TRBV7-2 and TRBJ1-5, with a tentative D call TRBD1 (6 bases). CDR3 length: 15 amino acids. Germline assignment: CDR1 SGHTA and CDR2 FQGNSA. V gave up 2 bases and J gave up 8 bases, with 16 bases separating them. The DNA of the CDR3 is TGTGCCAGCAGCTTAACGACAGGTAGATCGGAGCCCCAGCATTTT. The encoded protein is CASSLTTGRSEPQHF.

The V call is TRBV19, the J call TRBJ1-1; the D is unclear. CDR1 is LNHDA, CDR2 SQIVND, per germline (reference sequence). Trimming stripped 0 bases from V and 0 bases from J, with 8 bases between. The CDR3 length is 15 residues. CDR3 amino acids: CASSIDPGMNTEAFF. CDR3 coding DNA: TGTGCCAGTAGTATAGATCCGGGGATGAACACTGAAGCTTTCTTT.

The V call is TRBV3-1 (or the pseudogene TRBV3-2), the J call TRBJ2-1; D gene uncertain. This CDR3 has 15 residues. Trimming left V 2 bases short and J 5 bases short, with 13 bases between. The germline CDR1 and CDR2 sequences are LGHDT and YNNKEL (reference sequence). The CDR3 sequence is CASSQPIGTDNEQFF. The CDR3 DNA reads TGTGCCAGCAGCCAACCGATAGGCACGGACAATGAGCAGTTCTTC.

The rearrangement links TRBV6-1 to TRBJ1-6, with 7 bases fitting TRBD1. The CDR3 covers 19 residues. CDR1 is MNHNS and CDR2 is SASEGT in the germline V gene. V trimming: 0 bases; J trimming: 1 base; junction bases outside the gene matches: 9. CDR3 DNA sequence: TGTGCCAGCAGTGAAGCGGGGGGCAGGGGGAGGTCCTATAATTCACCCCTCCACTTT. Translation: CASSEAGGRGRSYNSPLHF.

This clone appeared once. The chain uses TRBV7-3 and TRBJ2-2; 9 positions match TRBD1. Germline V gene lookup returns CDR1 SGHTA and CDR2 FQGTGA. The CDR3 has 17 amino acids. Trimming took 1 base from V and 3 from J; bases not matched to a gene: 6. The CDR3: CASSLNGDRVDTGELFF. DNA for the CDR3: TGTGCCAGCAGCTTAAATGGGGACAGGGTAGACACCGGGGAGCTGTTTTTT.

The rearrangement joins TRBV6-4 to TRBJ1-2; 7 bases fit TRBD1. Germline trimming cut 3 bases from V and 2 bases from J; bases unmatched to any gene: 9. This CDR3 is built from 16 residues. Germline V gene lookup returns CDR1 MRHNA and CDR2 SNTAGT. The CDR3 here is CASSEAPTGLNYGYTF. DNA for the CDR3: TGTGCCAGCAGTGAGGCCCCGACAGGGTTGAACTATGGCTACACCTTC.

The V call is TRBV19, the J call TRBJ1-5, with TRBD1 identical over 9 bases. Looked up from germline, CDR1 is LNHDA and CDR2 is SQIVND (reference sequence). CDR3 length: 17 amino acids. J lost 0 bases, V lost 5 bases, and 8 bases had no gene match. The CDR3 nucleotides are TGTGCCAGTAGTCGGACAGGGGAGAATTATAGCAATCAGCCCCAGCATTTT. Translated: CASSRTGENYSNQPQHF.

The genes are TRBV5-8 and TRBJ2-1, with 10 nucleotides matching TRBD2. The V gene's germline CDR1 is SGHTS and CDR2 YDEGEE. There are 15 residues in the CDR3. V lost 0 bases and J lost 8; bases outside the gene matches: 5. CDR3 loop: CASSLGLAGEHEQFF. DNA for the CDR3: TGTGCCAGCAGCTTGGGTCTAGCGGGAGAACATGAGCAGTTCTTC.

This clone has just a few counts. V usage is TRBV5-4 and J usage is TRBJ2-1; 9 positions match TRBD2. CDR3 length: 15 residues. The germline CDR1 and CDR2 sequences are SGHNT and YYREEE (reference sequence). After removal of 4 bases from V and 4 bases from J, the junction contained 6 bases not matched to a gene. The CDR3 region has the DNA TGTGCCAGCAGCCCTCAGCGGGGGGCATACAATGAGCAGTTCTTC. This encodes CASSPQRGAYNEQFF.

Here the CDR3 reads CASSLIGTGELFF. In DNA, the CDR3 is TGTGCCAGCAGTTTAATAGGGACCGGGGAGCTGTTTTTT. The V gene is TRBV28, the J gene TRBJ2-2; D ambiguous. Germline V gives CDR1 MDHEN, CDR2 SYDVKM. The CDR3 totals 13 residues. Trimming pared 2 bases from V and 5 bases from J, leaving 6 bases between.

A few counts support this clone. The rearrangement uses TRBV18 and TRBJ1-2; D unresolved. The CDR3 spans 13 residues. The ends were cut back, 6 bases at V and 8 bases at J, with 16 bases in the middle. Germline V lookup: CDR1 KGHSH, CDR2 LQKENI. This CDR3 reads CASSPARGGGYTF. CDR3 nucleotide sequence: TGTGCCAGCTCCCCCGCCCGCGGAGGAGGCTACACCTTC.

This chain connects TRBV7-8 to TRBJ2-1; TRBD2 agrees at 8 bases. Germline V gives CDR1 SGHVS, CDR2 FQNEAQ. J gave up 9 bases and V 5 bases, and 12 bases lay outside the gene matches. CDR3 length equals 15 residues. CDR3 sequence reads: CASSQGLVGDGEQFF. CDR3 sequence (DNA): TGTGCCAGCAGCCAGGGACTAGTGGGTGATGGTGAGCAGTTCTTC. Supplemented by reference TRBV7-8 and TRBJ2-1, the full variable domain reads GAGVSQSPRYKVAKRGQDVALRCDPISGHVSLFWYQQALGQGPEFLTYFQNEAQLDKSGLPSDRFFAERPEGSVSTLKIQRTQQEDSAVYLCASSQGLVGDGEQFFGPGTRLTVL.

This clone was seen only a few times. V gene TRBV18 combines with J gene TRBJ1-2; D unclear. V dropped 2 bases and J dropped 5 bases, with 15 bases sitting between them. The germline CDR1 and CDR2 sequences are KGHSH and LQKENI. CDR3 size: 15 residues. The CDR3: CASSPRTGRNYGYTF. CDR3 bases: TGTGCCAGCTCACCAAGGACTGGACGGAATTATGGCTACACCTTC.

This chain uses TRBV19 with TRBJ1-2; D is ambiguous. The CDR3 extends over 13 amino acids. CDR1 and CDR2 (germline): LNHDA, SQIVND (reference sequence). With 5 bases removed from V and 3 bases from J, the gap between germline ends came to 10 bases. The CDR3 coding sequence is TGTGCCAGTAGTCAAACGGGCTACTATGGCTACACCTTC. Encoded protein: CASSQTGYYGYTF. The whole variable domain, filled in from reference TRBV19 and TRBJ1-2, reads DGGITQSPKYLFRKEGQNVTLSCEQNLNHDAMYWYRQDPGQGLRLIYYSQIVNDFQKGDIAEGYSVSREKKESFPLTVTSAQKNPTAFYLCASSQTGYYGYTFGSGTRLTVV.

CDR3 sequence (DNA): TGTGCCAGTAGAGAACAGGGGGGAGGCAATCAGCCCCAGCATTTT. It yields the protein CASREQGGGNQPQHF. This chain connects TRBV19 to TRBJ1-5, with 8 bases matching TRBD1. The CDR3 sequence is 15 residues long. The V segment lost 6 bases and the J segment 2 bases; nucleotides outside the gene matches: 6. Germline V gene lookup returns CDR1 LNHDA and CDR2 SQIVND (reference sequence).

This chain connects TRBV10-2 to TRBJ2-7; no reliable D call. Trimming stripped 0 bases from V and 4 bases from J, with 4 bases between. CDR3 size: 12 residues. Germline CDR1 reads WSHSY; CDR2 reads SAAADI. DNA for the CDR3: TGCGCCAGCAGTGAGTCGAAATACGAGCAGTACTTC. It specifies CASSESKYEQYF.

The chain combines TRBV19 with TRBJ1-5; no definite D call. Trimming took off 6 bases at V and 0 bases at J, with 15 bases between the two ends. CDR3 length: 16 residues. Germline-derived CDR1 and CDR2 are LNHDA and SQIVND (reference sequence). This CDR3 reads CASRPGFEGSNQPQHF. The CDR3 DNA follows: TGTGCCAGTAGGCCGGGATTCGAGGGTAGCAATCAGCCCCAGCATTTT.

The chain links TRBV16 to TRBJ1-6; D is ambiguous. This CDR3 has 15 amino acids. Germline V gives CDR1 KGHSY, CDR2 FQNENV. V shed 3 bases and J shed 9 bases, with 15 bases lying between them. CDR3 coding DNA: TGTGCCAGCAGCCAGGACGGGGTTCCGTTTTCACCCCTCCACTTT. Protein sequence: CASSQDGVPFSPLHF.

The genes are TRBV28 and TRBJ2-1, with D unclear. Trimming shortened V by 5 bases and J by 4 bases, and 9 bases separated the two germline ends. CDR3 size: 13 residues. CDR1 is MDHEN, CDR2 SYDVKM, per germline. In DNA form, the CDR3 reads TGTGCCAGCAGTCCCCCCATATACAATGAGCAGTTCTTC. Amino acids: CASSPPIYNEQFF. Full variable domain (missing parts from reference TRBV28 and TRBJ2-1): DVKVTQSSRYLVKRTGEKVFLECVQDMDHENMFWYRQDPGLGLRLIYFSYDVKMKEKGDIPEGYSVSREKKERFSLILESASTNQTSMYLCASSPPIYNEQFFGPGTRLTVL.

CDR3 coding DNA: TGTGCCAGCAGCTTAGTATCGACAGGGGAGTCAGATACGCAGTATTTT. This translates into CASSLVSTGESDTQYF. The chain joins TRBV7-6 to TRBJ2-3; 8 bases are a match to TRBD1. Germline values: CDR1 SGHVS, CDR2 FNYEAQ. CDR3 length: 16 amino acids. The V and J ends lost 1 base and 4 bases, in that order; junction bases with no gene match: 7. Using reference TRBV7-6 and TRBJ2-3 for the parts outside the CDR3, the full variable domain is GAGVSQSPRYKVTKRGQDVALRCDPISGHVSLYWYRQALGQGPEFLTYFNYEAQQDKSGLPNDRFSAERPEGSISTLTIQRTEQRDSAMYRCASSLVSTGESDTQYFGPGTRLTVL.

In its sample, this clone was seen a few times. The chain couples TRBV13 to TRBJ2-2, with no clear D. Per the germline V gene, CDR1 is PRHDT and CDR2 is FYEKMQ (reference sequence). Trimming removed 5 bases at V and 6 bases at J, with 4 bases between. CDR3 length: 11 residues. The CDR3 nucleotides read TGTGCCAGCAGCCGGGCCGGGGAGCTGTTTTTT. Protein sequence: CASSRAGELFF.

The CDR3 nucleotides read TGTGCCAGTAGAGCGACAGGGAGGTCCCTCTATGGCTACACCTTC. Translating it yields CASRATGRSLYGYTF. The chain joins TRBV19 to TRBJ1-2; 7 nucleotides align to TRBD1. With V trimmed by 6 bases and J by 4 bases, 11 bases remained unmatched. CDR1 is LNHDA and CDR2 is SQIVND in the germline V gene (reference sequence). This CDR3 contains 15 residues. Full variable domain (remainder filled in from reference TRBV19 and TRBJ1-2): DGGITQSPKYLFRKEGQNVTLSCEQNLNHDAMYWYRQDPGQGLRLIYYSQIVNDFQKGDIAEGYSVSREKKESFPLTVTSAQKNPTAFYLCASRATGRSLYGYTFGSGTRLTVV.

This clone was detected only once. The chain employs TRBV29-1 and TRBJ1-5; 7 positions agree with TRBD1. With V trimmed by 4 bases and J by 6 bases, 9 bases remained unmatched. The CDR3 has 14 amino acids. Germline values: CDR1 SQVTM, CDR2 ANQGSEA. CDR3 in amino acids: CSVGFRGSGQPQHF. CDR3 nucleotides: TGCAGCGTTGGTTTCAGGGGGAGTGGTCAGCCCCAGCATTTT.

The DNA for the CDR3 is TGCAGTGCTAGTCGCTTTCAAGAGACCCAGTACTTC. Protein: CSASRFQETQYF. The chain is built from TRBV20-1 and TRBJ2-5; no clear D gene. Per germline, CDR1 DFQATT and CDR2 SNEGSKA (reference sequence). The CDR3 is made up of 12 amino acids. V was clipped by 3 bases and J by 2 bases, with 7 bases between them.

In this sample, this clone turned up a few times. This chain uses TRBV3-1 (or the pseudogene TRBV3-2) with TRBJ2-7; TRBD2 agrees at 10 bases. V lost 1 base and J lost 7; bases outside the gene matches: 7. This CDR3 is built from 15 residues. The V gene's germline CDR1 is LGHDT and CDR2 YNNKEL (reference sequence). This CDR3 is CASSQVSGGAVEQYF. The CDR3 DNA follows: TGTGCCAGCAGCCAAGTAAGCGGGGGGGCGGTTGAGCAGTACTTC.

In this sample, this clone turned up a few times. The chain links TRBV28 to TRBJ1-5; D remains unclear. Germline values: CDR1 MDHEN, CDR2 SYDVKM. The CDR3 length is 14 residues. V was cut by 6 bases and J by 0 bases, with 9 bases left in between. The CDR3 nucleotides read TGTGCCAGCAGCCGCGCCGGTAGCAATCAGCCCCAGCATTTT. It specifies CASSRAGSNQPQHF.

The chain carries TRBV19 and TRBJ1-3; D call uncertain. CDR3 size: 14 residues. V gave up 4 bases and J gave up 0 bases, with 7 bases separating them. CDR1 LNHDA and CDR2 SQIVND come from the germline V gene (reference sequence). The CDR3 protein is CASSTRDSGNTIYF. The CDR3 coding sequence is TGTGCCAGTAGTACCCGGGACTCTGGAAACACCATATATTTT.